Listed here are 7 T cell receptor beta chains from one sample, sequenced in a study of cytomegalovirus exposure and HLA in healthy donors. 13 Jbeta primers and 60 Vbeta primers were used for the PCR. Repertoires were generated with immunoSEQ multiplex PCR, while TCRdb's copy carries only in-frame clones and drops some. The sample consists of about 160,000 clones, approximately 80% of them appearing once. Sequenced sample: PBMCs. Receptor source: a woman aged 45-59 years in good health and CMV-seropositive.

The chain uses TRBV10-3 and TRBJ2-5; TRBD2 aligns across 13 bases. The CDR3 consists of 17 residues. J gave up 5 bases and V 6 bases, and 12 bases lay outside the gene matches. From germline, CDR1 is ENHRY and CDR2 SYGVKD. CDR3 DNA: TGTGCCATCAGCGGGACTAGCGGGGACCTTTGGGCCGAGACCCAGTACTTC. It yields the protein CAISGTSGDLWAETQYF.

This rearrangement joins TRBV7-9 to TRBJ2-3; 11 bases are shared with TRBD2. The CDR3 is made up of 16 amino acids. J lost 3 bases, V lost 4 bases, and 6 bases had no gene match. CDR1 SEHNR and CDR2 FQNEAQ come from the germline V gene (reference sequence). DNA of the CDR3: TGTGCCAGCAGCTCTGGAACTAGCGGGGGAACAGATACGCAGTATTTT. This translates into CASSSGTSGGTDTQYF. Variable domain in full (rest from reference TRBV7-9 and TRBJ2-3): DTGVSQNPRHKITKRGQNVTFRCDPISEHNRLYWYRQTLGQGPEFLTYFQNEAQLEKSRLLSDRFSAERPKGSFSTLEIQRTEQGDSAMYLCASSSGTSGGTDTQYFGPGTRLTVL.

Details on this clone: Sequence at one end of the junction differs from germline and may be a read error. The CDR3: CASSPGRVVTGANGLTF. The CDR3 DNA reads as TGTGCCAGCAGCCCCGGGAGGGTCGTCACTGGGGCCAACGGCCTGACTTTC. The J gene is TRBJ2-6, the V gene TRBV6-4; 8 bases line up with TRBD2. Germline V lookup: CDR1 MRHNA, CDR2 SNTAGT. The CDR3 is 17 amino acids.

The chain recombines TRBV28 with TRBJ2-6; 7 bases agree with TRBD1. The CDR3 contains 17 residues. The V gene end was trimmed by 5 bases and the J gene end by 0 bases; junction bases not matched to a gene: 7. Germline V gives CDR1 MDHEN, CDR2 SYDVKM. In DNA form, the CDR3 reads TGTGCCAGCAGTCAGCTACAGGGGAGCTCTGGGGCCAACGTCCTGACTTTC. This translates into CASSQLQGSSGANVLTF.

This clone was observed once. This rearrangement joins TRBV30 to TRBJ1-2; the match to TRBD1 covers 7 bases. The CDR3 totals 13 residues. J lost 0 bases, V lost 5 bases, and 3 bases had no gene match. Germline CDR1 and CDR2: GTSNPN and SVGIG (reference sequence). The chain's CDR3 is CAWGGQANYGYTF. As DNA, the CDR3 is TGTGCCTGGGGCGGACAGGCTAACTATGGCTACACCTTC.

This chain links TRBV28 with TRBJ2-4, with a weak D call TRBD2 (6 bases). CDR1 MDHEN and CDR2 SYDVKM come from the germline V gene. The CDR3 is 15 amino acids. Trimming left V 2 bases short and J 6 bases short, with 14 bases between. In DNA form, the CDR3 reads TGTGCCAGCAGTTTACCGGGGGATGGTAGAAACATTCAGTACTTC. It yields the protein CASSLPGDGRNIQYF.

This clone was seen a few times. The gene calls are TRBV9 and TRBJ2-5; TRBD2 agrees at 14 bases. The trim removed 4 bases at V and 5 bases at J, leaving 7 bases unmatched. Germline V gene lookup returns CDR1 SGDLS and CDR2 YYNGEE. The CDR3 contains 16 residues. Here the CDR3 DNA reads TGTGCCAGCAGCCTGACTAGCGGGGGGGCCGTGGAGACCCAGTACTTC. Translated: CASSLTSGGAVETQYF.